There are many counts of the clone carrying this T cell receptor beta chain. These data are taken from a study of T cells after yellow fever vaccination. Study-wide findings and caveats: There was a possibility that FACS-sorted repertoires contained abundant clonotypes contaminating from the bulk population.

This CDR3 is 14 amino acids long. Germline V gene data show CDR1 as DFQATT and CDR2 as SNEGSKA (reference sequence). Trimming stripped 6 bases from V and 10 bases from J, with 22 bases between. By 5'RACE template switching, TCR cDNA was produced, with a universal primer site and UMIs added in the process. TCRdb ran MiXCR on the 5' RACE reads and lists one entry per CDR3 protein. In the table there are tens of thousands of distinct CDR3 sequences, around 5% of which are singletons. The receptor comes from a man aged 18 to 30 who received the YFV17D yellow fever vaccine. The sample consisted of PBMCs, either bulk or a sorted T-cell subset (CD4+, CD8+, memory, or dextramer-sorted; not recorded which), taken about 41 days after the first yellow fever vaccination. The V call is TRBV20-1, the J call TRBJ2-1; D perhaps matches TRBD1 (5 bases). The CDR3 sequence is CSASAGASRAEQFF. Here the CDR3 DNA reads TGCAGTGCGTCCGCTGGGGCCTCGCGCGCGGAGCAGTTCTTC.